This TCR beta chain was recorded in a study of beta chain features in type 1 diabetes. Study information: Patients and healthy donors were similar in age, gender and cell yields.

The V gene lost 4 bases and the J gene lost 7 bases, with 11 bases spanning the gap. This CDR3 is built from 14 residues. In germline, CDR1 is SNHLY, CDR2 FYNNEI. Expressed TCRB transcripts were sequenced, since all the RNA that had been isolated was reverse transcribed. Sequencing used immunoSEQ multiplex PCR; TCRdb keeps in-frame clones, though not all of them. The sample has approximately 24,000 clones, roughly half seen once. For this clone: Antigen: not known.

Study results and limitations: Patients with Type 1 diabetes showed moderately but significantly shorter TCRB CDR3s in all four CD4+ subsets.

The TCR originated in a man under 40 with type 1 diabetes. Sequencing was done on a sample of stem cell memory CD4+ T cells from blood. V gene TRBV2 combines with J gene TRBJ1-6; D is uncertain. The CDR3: CASSGQAGNSPLHF. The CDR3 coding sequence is TGTGCCAGCAGTGGCCAGGCGGGGAATTCACCCCTCCACTTT.